The rows below give T cell receptor beta chains drawn from one sample of a study of T-cell reconstitution after alpha-beta-depleted transplantation in children. TCRdb recomputed calls from the PCR reads with MiXCR, one row per CDR3 protein. The sample carries some 500,000 distinct CDR3 sequences, 32% recorded once. The material sequenced was PBMCs from the stem cell graft donor, taken from the stem cell graft. The origin of the receptors is a human donor who donated a stem cell graft to a child with aplastic anemia. Each CDR3 is given with its conserved first and last residue. A D gene is named only where the DNA matches it firmly. For some rows the clone size is stated as once, few or many, or as a class when expanded; others skip it.

abundance: few; j_gene: TRBJ1-5; d_gene: -; v_gene: TRBV7-9; CDR3aa: CASSLGGTLNQPQHF; CDR3nt: TGTGCCAGCAGCTTAGGCGGGACACTCAATCAGCCCCAGCATTTT
abundance: -; j_gene: TRBJ2-5; d_gene: TRBD2; v_gene: TRBV20-1; CDR3aa: CSRVGGRAGETQYF; CDR3nt: TGCAGCAGGGTCGGCGGGAGGGCCGGAGAGACCCAGTACTTC
abundance: few; j_gene: TRBJ1-1; d_gene: -; v_gene: TRBV12-3/TRBV12-4; CDR3aa: CASSMTPITEAFF; CDR3nt: TGTGCCAGCAGCATGACCCCAATCACTGAAGCTTTCTTT
abundance: few; j_gene: TRBJ2-5; d_gene: -; v_gene: TRBV27; CDR3aa: CASSLLFRTDSIRETQYF; CDR3nt: TGTGCCAGCAGTTTACTGTTTAGGACGGACTCCATTCGAGAGACCCAGTACTTC
abundance: -; j_gene: TRBJ2-5; d_gene: -; v_gene: TRBV5-1; CDR3aa: CASSFMGETQYF; CDR3nt: TGCGCCAGCAGCTTCATGGGGGAGACCCAGTACTTC
abundance: -; j_gene: TRBJ2-1; d_gene: TRBD2; v_gene: TRBV6-1; CDR3aa: CASSGNIAGGSYNEQFF; CDR3nt: TGTGCCAGCAGTGGCAATATAGCGGGAGGCTCCTACAATGAGCAGTTCTTC
abundance: few; j_gene: TRBJ2-3; d_gene: -; v_gene: TRBV5-1; CDR3aa: CASSLAWASTDTQYF; CDR3nt: TGCGCCAGCAGCTTGGCGTGGGCTAGCACAGATACGCAGTATTTT
abundance: -; j_gene: TRBJ1-2; d_gene: -; v_gene: TRBV14; CDR3aa: CASSQDLGALYGYTF; CDR3nt: TGTGCCAGCAGCCAAGATCTCGGGGCCCTTTATGGCTACACCTTC
abundance: few; j_gene: TRBJ1-2; d_gene: TRBD1; v_gene: TRBV9; CDR3aa: CASSPGNRGLYGYTF; CDR3nt: TGTGCCAGCAGCCCTGGGAACAGGGGGCTTTACGGCTACACCTTC
abundance: -; j_gene: TRBJ2-2; d_gene: TRBD2; v_gene: TRBV5-1; CDR3aa: CASSLVAGGTGELFF; CDR3nt: TGCGCCAGCAGCTTGGTAGCGGGAGGTACCGGGGAGCTGTTTTTT
abundance: -; j_gene: TRBJ2-6; d_gene: -; v_gene: TRBV27; CDR3aa: CASSLIGPWGVGANVLTF; CDR3nt: TGTGCCAGCAGTTTAATCGGACCATGGGGTGTTGGGGCCAACGTCCTGACTTTC
abundance: few; j_gene: TRBJ2-5; d_gene: -; v_gene: TRBV9; CDR3aa: CASSGGVQETQYF; CDR3nt: TGTGCCAGCAGCGGAGGTGTTCAAGAGACCCAGTACTTC
abundance: few; j_gene: TRBJ1-2; d_gene: TRBD1; v_gene: TRBV29-1; CDR3aa: CSCVGQGRLNGYTF; CDR3nt: TGCAGCTGTGTTGGACAGGGACGTTTAAATGGCTACACCTTC
abundance: few; j_gene: TRBJ1-5; d_gene: -; v_gene: TRBV10-3; CDR3aa: CAISESPPGLNQPQHF; CDR3nt: TGTGCCATCAGTGAGTCCCCGCCAGGGTTGAATCAGCCCCAGCATTTT
abundance: few; j_gene: TRBJ1-5; d_gene: TRBD1; v_gene: TRBV5-5; CDR3aa: CASSLGTANQPQHF; CDR3nt: TGTGCCAGCAGCTTAGGGACAGCTAATCAGCCCCAGCATTTT
abundance: -; j_gene: TRBJ1-1; d_gene: -; v_gene: TRBV15; CDR3aa: CATSRDGWAGPEAFF; CDR3nt: TGTGCCACCAGCAGAGATGGTTGGGCAGGACCCGAAGCTTTCTTT
abundance: -; j_gene: TRBJ2-3; d_gene: -; v_gene: TRBV7-9; CDR3aa: CASSLGNRGTQYF; CDR3nt: TGTGCCAGCAGCTTAGGAAATCGGGGGACCCAGTATTTT
abundance: -; j_gene: TRBJ1-1; d_gene: -; v_gene: TRBV2; CDR3aa: CASRPIGTEAFF; CDR3nt: TGTGCCAGCAGACCGATTGGGACTGAAGCTTTCTTT
abundance: -; j_gene: TRBJ1-2; d_gene: -; v_gene: TRBV10-1; CDR3aa: CASSADIHSGYGYTF; CDR3nt: TGCGCCAGCAGTGCTGATATCCACTCAGGATATGGCTACACCTTC
abundance: -; j_gene: TRBJ2-3; d_gene: -; v_gene: TRBV20-1; CDR3aa: CSARGTAGGTDTQYF; CDR3nt: TGCAGTGCTAGAGGGACTGCCGGTGGCACAGATACGCAGTATTTT
abundance: few; j_gene: TRBJ1-1; d_gene: TRBD1; v_gene: TRBV7-2; CDR3aa: CAQSRGPRSTEAFF; CDR3nt: TGTGCCCAAAGTAGGGGGCCCCGCAGCACTGAAGCTTTCTTT
abundance: -; j_gene: TRBJ2-5; d_gene: TRBD2; v_gene: TRBV5-6; CDR3aa: CASSPRPGGLAGGRETQYF; CDR3nt: TGTGCCAGCAGCCCACGCCCCGGAGGACTAGCGGGAGGACGGGAGACCCAGTACTTC
abundance: many; j_gene: TRBJ2-5; d_gene: TRBD1; v_gene: TRBV12-3/TRBV12-4; CDR3aa: CASRPPGQGETQYF; CDR3nt: TGTGCCAGCAGGCCGCCGGGACAGGGGGAGACCCAGTACTTC
abundance: once; j_gene: TRBJ2-2; d_gene: -; v_gene: TRBV4-3; CDR3aa: CASSQDPGGKVVGELFF; CDR3nt: TGCGCCAGCAGCCAAGATCCGGGCGGGAAGGTAGTAGGGGAGCTGTTTTTT
abundance: -; j_gene: TRBJ2-1; d_gene: TRBD2; v_gene: TRBV9; CDR3aa: CASSVVLGTSGCNEQFF; CDR3nt: TGTGCCAGCAGCGTAGTTCTCGGGACTAGCGGGTGCAATGAGCAGTTCTTC
abundance: few; j_gene: TRBJ1-4; d_gene: -; v_gene: TRBV6-2/TRBV6-3; CDR3aa: CASNDSPTNEKLFF; CDR3nt: TGTGCCAGCAACGACAGCCCAACTAATGAAAAACTGTTTTTT
abundance: -; j_gene: TRBJ1-5; d_gene: -; v_gene: TRBV12-3/TRBV12-4; CDR3aa: CASSLAALEPQHF; CDR3nt: TGTGCCAGCAGTTTAGCGGCGCTTGAGCCCCAGCATTTT
abundance: few; j_gene: TRBJ1-2; d_gene: -; v_gene: TRBV7-2; CDR3aa: CASSLSARDYGYTF; CDR3nt: TGTGCCAGCAGCTTAAGTGCCAGGGACTATGGCTACACCTTC
abundance: few; j_gene: TRBJ2-7; d_gene: -; v_gene: TRBV28; CDR3aa: CASSFRVYPYEQYF; CDR3nt: TGTGCCAGCAGTTTTCGGGTCTATCCCTACGAGCAGTACTTC
abundance: -; j_gene: TRBJ1-5; d_gene: TRBD1; v_gene: TRBV18; CDR3aa: CASSPPGQSSNQPQHF; CDR3nt: TGTGCCAGCTCACCCCCGGGACAGAGTAGCAATCAGCCCCAGCATTTT
abundance: few; j_gene: TRBJ1-1; d_gene: -; v_gene: TRBV5-1; CDR3aa: CASTWGLKDTEAFF; CDR3nt: TGCGCCAGCACATGGGGGCTCAAGGACACTGAAGCTTTCTTT
abundance: few; j_gene: TRBJ1-2; d_gene: -; v_gene: TRBV12-3/TRBV12-4; CDR3aa: CASSVTNYGYTF; CDR3nt: TGTGCCAGCTCCGTGACTAACTATGGCTACACCTTC
abundance: -; j_gene: TRBJ2-1; d_gene: -; v_gene: TRBV12-3/TRBV12-4; CDR3aa: CASSLVITTNEQFF; CDR3nt: TGTGCCAGCAGTTTAGTTATAACCACCAATGAGCAGTTCTTC
abundance: -; j_gene: TRBJ2-3; d_gene: TRBD2; v_gene: TRBV29-1; CDR3aa: CSVGASGSFTDTQYF; CDR3nt: TGCAGCGTTGGGGCTAGCGGGAGTTTTACAGATACGCAGTATTTT
abundance: -; j_gene: TRBJ1-4; d_gene: -; v_gene: TRBV18; CDR3aa: CASSPRETTGTNGELFF; CDR3nt: TGTGCCAGCTCACCCAGGGAGACCACGGGAACGAATGGAGAACTGTTTTTT